The present TCR beta chain was sequenced within a study of blood T cell repertoires in COVID-19 (dated by TCRdb to about 2020). About the full investigation: The collaborator samples originated in the United States, Italy and Spain and spanned the acute and convalescent phases of COVID-19. The samples were drawn from the first 160 participants of the ongoing ImmuneRACE study and from 950 to 1,500 subjects provided by 6 global collaborators. A freely available public database, intended as a resource for researchers studying the immune response to SARS-CoV-2, is where the repertoires were released. Nearly every sample came with metadata listing a de-identified subject ID, COVID-19 status, age in years and sex. Subjects who had been exposed to COVID-19, were actively infected with it, or had recovered from it provided the deeply sampled blood TCRbeta repertoires that made up the dataset. The prospective study material was composed of cDNA or gDNA derived from T cells, B-cell-depleted T cells, or PBMCs. Where available, HLA class I and class II types were taken from metadata supplied by the sample provider and were not determined by assay-based typing.

Overall study results and their limits: The quantity of clinical and demographic metadata differed by source and by participant and was supplied without curation.

This clone occurred a few times. There is no known antigen for this receptor. No much larger clone is present one base from it, and per-base qualities are unavailable. TCRbeta CDR3 regions were amplified from genomic DNA using the immunoSEQ Assay, a bias-controlled multiplex PCR. The source study handled its data this way. Nucleated cell counts per sample were estimated from amplification of reference gene primers within the assay. To quantify the absolute abundance of each unique TCRbeta CDR3 rearrangement, sequence reads were collapsed and filtered. For each sample, productive Simpson clonality was calculated as the square root of Simpson's diversity index over productive rearrangements. TCRdb's version of the immuneACCESS table is confined to in-frame rearrangements and falls short of the full clone set. An unresolved V gene accounts for under half of the shortfall where checked; the remainder is of unknown origin. V and J calls and clone size are those listed in that table; D and trimming were worked out from the DNA. The sample profile shows fewer than 250,000 clones; about 88% of them were found once. The ten largest clonotypes hold roughly 6.2% of the sample.

Samples from volunteer blood donors who had recovered from COVID-19 were contributed by a second Seattle source. Whole blood was collected in K2EDTA tubes by collaborating institutions according to the institutions' own protocols. For TCRbeta analysis, collaborators shipped samples in one of three forms: frozen whole blood, isolated PBMCs, or DNA extracted from either of those sample types. The germline V and J ends show losses of 2 bases and 5 bases respectively, and no gene match explains 5 bases of the junction. Its CDR3 holds 16 amino acids, cysteine through phenylalanine. Kept here is only the CDR3 DNA, which spans 48 bases and is read in frame from base 1. Sequences SGHTA (CDR1) and FQGNSA (CDR2) are obtained from the germline V gene.

What was sequenced was peripheral blood. The sequence joins TRBV7-2 to TRBJ2-4; the central 11 bases match TRBD2. This sequence was found in a woman between 40 and 50 years old who had recovered from COVID-19. The base sequence is TGTGCCAGCAGCTTAACTAGCGGGAGTATCGAAAACATTCAGTACTTC. This is translated as CASSLTSGSIENIQYF.